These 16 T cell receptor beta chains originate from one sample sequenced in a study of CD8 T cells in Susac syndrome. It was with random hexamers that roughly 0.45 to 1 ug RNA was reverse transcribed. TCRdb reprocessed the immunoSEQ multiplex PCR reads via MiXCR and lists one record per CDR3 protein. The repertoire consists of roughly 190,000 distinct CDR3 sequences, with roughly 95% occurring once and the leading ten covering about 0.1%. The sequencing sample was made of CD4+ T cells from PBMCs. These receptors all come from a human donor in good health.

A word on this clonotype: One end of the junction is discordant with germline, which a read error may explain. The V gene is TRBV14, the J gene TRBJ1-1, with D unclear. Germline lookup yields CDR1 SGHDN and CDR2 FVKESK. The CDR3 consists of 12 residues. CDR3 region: CASSRRGNEVFF. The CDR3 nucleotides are TGTGCCAGCAGCCGCAGAGGGAATGAAGTTTTCTTT.

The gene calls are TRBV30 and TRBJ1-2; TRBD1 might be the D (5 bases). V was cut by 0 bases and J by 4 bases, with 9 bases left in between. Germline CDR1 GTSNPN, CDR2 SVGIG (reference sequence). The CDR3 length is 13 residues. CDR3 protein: CAWSVFQGYGYTF. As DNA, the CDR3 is TGTGCCTGGAGTGTATTTCAGGGCTATGGCTACACCTTC. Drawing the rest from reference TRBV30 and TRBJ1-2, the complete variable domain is SQTIHQWPATLVQPVGSPLSLECTVEGTSNPNLYWYRQAAGRGLQLLFYSVGIGQISSEVPQNLSASRPQDRQFILSSKKLLLSDSGFYLCAWSVFQGYGYTFGSGTRLTVV.

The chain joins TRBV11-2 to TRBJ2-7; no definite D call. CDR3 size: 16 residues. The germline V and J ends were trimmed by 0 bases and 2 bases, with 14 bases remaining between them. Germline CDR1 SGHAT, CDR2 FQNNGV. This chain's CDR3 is CASSLDRGNLAYEQYF. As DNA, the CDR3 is TGTGCCAGCAGCTTAGATAGAGGTAACTTGGCCTACGAGCAGTACTTC. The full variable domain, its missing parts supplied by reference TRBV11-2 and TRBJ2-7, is EAGVAQSPRYKIIEKRQSVAFWCNPISGHATLYWYQQILGQGPKLLIQFQNNGVVDDSQLPKDRFSAERLKGVDSTLKIQPAKLEDSAVYLCASSLDRGNLAYEQYFGPGTRLTVT.

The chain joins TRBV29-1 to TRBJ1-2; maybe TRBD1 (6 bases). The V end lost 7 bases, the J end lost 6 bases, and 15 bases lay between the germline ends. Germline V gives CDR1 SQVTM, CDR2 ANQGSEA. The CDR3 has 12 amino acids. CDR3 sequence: CSASTGTDGYTF. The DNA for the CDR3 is TGCAGCGCTTCAACAGGGACGGATGGCTACACCTTC.

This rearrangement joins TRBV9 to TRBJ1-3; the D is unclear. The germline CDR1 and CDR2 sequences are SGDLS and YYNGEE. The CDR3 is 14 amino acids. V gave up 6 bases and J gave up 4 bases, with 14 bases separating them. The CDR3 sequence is CASMGGLRGNTIYF. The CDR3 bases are TGTGCCAGCATGGGAGGTCTACGCGGAAACACCATATATTTT.

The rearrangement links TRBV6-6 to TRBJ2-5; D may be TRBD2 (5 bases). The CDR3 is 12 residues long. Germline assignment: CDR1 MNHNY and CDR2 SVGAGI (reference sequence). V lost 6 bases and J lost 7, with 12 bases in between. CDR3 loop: CASSPRETTQYF. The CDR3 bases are TGTGCCAGCAGCCCTAGGGAGACGACCCAGTACTTC.

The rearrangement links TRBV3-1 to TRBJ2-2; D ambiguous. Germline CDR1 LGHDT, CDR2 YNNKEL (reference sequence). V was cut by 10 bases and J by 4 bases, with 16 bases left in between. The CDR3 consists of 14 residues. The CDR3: CATGSPGRTGELFF. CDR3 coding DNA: TGTGCCACAGGTAGTCCAGGACGCACCGGGGAGCTGTTTTTT.

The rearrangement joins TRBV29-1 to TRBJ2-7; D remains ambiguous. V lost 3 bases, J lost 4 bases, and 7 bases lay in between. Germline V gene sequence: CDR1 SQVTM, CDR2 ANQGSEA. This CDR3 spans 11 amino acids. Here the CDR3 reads CSVDLGYEQYF. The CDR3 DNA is TGCAGCGTTGATTTGGGGTACGAGCAGTACTTC.

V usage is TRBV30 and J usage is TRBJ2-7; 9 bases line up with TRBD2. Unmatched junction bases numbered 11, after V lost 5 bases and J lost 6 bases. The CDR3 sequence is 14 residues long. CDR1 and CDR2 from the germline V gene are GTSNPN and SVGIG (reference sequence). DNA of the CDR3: TGTGCCTGGGGACCGGGACTAGCAAGGTCCGAGCAGTACTTC. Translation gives CAWGPGLARSEQYF.

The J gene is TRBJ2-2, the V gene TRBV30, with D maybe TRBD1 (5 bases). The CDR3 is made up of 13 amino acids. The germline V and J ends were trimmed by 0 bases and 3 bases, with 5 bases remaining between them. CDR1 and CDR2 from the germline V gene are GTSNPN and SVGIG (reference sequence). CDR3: CAWSVQDTGELFF. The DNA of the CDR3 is TGTGCCTGGAGTGTACAGGACACCGGGGAGCTGTTTTTT.

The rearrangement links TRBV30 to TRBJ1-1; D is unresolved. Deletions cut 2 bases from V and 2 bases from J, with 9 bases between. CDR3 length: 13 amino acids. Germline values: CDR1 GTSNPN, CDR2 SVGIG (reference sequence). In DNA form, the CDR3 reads TGTGCCTGGAGTATGCAAACCAACACTGAAGCTTTCTTT. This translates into CAWSMQTNTEAFF.

CDR3 loop: CASSPGFNEQFF. DNA for the CDR3: TGTGCCAGCAGCCCCGGGTTCAATGAGCAGTTCTTC. The chain is built from TRBV12-3 or TRBV12-4 and TRBJ2-1; the D is unclear. The length of the CDR3 is 12 residues. Trimming stripped 6 bases from V and 6 bases from J, with 9 bases between.

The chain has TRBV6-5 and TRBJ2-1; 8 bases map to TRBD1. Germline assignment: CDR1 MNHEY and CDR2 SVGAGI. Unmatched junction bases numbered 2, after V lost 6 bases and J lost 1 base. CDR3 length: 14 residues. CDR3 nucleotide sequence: TGTGCCAGCAGACGACAGGGGTCCTACAATGAGCAGTTCTTC. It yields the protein CASRRQGSYNEQFF.

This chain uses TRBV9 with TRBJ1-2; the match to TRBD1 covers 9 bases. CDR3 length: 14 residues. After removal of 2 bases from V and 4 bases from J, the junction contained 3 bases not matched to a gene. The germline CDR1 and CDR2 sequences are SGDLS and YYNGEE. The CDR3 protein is CASSVGQGIYGYTF. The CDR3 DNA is TGTGCCAGCAGCGTCGGACAGGGGATCTATGGCTACACCTTC.

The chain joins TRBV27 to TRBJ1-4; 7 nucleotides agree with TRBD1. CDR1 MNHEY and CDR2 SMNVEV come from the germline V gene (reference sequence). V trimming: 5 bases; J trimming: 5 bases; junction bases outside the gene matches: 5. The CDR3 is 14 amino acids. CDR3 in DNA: TGTGCCAGCAGTAAACAGGGGCGGAATGAAAAACTGTTTTTT. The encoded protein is CASSKQGRNEKLFF.

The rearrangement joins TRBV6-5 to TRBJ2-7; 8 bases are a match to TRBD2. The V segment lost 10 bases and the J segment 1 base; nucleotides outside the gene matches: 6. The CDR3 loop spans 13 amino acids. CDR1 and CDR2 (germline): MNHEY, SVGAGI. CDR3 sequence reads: CATRAGESYEQYF. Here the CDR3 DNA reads TGTGCCACCCGAGCGGGAGAATCCTACGAGCAGTACTTC.